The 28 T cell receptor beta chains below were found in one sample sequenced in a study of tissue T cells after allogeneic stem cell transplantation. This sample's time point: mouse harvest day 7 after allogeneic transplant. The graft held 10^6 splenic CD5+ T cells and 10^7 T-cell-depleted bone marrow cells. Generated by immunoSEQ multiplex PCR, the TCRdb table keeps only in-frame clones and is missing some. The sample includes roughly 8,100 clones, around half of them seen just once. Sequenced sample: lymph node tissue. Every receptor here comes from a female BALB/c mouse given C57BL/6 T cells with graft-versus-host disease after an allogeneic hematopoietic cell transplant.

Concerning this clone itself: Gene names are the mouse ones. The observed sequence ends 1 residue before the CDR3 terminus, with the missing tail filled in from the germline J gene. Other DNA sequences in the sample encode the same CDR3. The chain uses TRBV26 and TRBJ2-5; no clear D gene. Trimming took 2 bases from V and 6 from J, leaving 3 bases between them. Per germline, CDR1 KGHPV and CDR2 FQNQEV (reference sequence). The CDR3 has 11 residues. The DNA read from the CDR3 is TGTGCCAGCAGTCTGGGGGACACCCAGTAC. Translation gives CASSLGDTQY. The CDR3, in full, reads CASSLGDTQYF.

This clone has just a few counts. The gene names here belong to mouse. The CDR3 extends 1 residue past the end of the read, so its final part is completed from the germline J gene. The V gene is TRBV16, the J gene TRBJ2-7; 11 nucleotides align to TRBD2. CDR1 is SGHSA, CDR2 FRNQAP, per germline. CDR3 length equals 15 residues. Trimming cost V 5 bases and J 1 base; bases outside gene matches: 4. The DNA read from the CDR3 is TGTGCAAGCAGCAACCGGGACTGGGGGTCCTATGAACAGTAC. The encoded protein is CASSNRDWGSYEQY. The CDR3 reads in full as CASSNRDWGSYEQYF.

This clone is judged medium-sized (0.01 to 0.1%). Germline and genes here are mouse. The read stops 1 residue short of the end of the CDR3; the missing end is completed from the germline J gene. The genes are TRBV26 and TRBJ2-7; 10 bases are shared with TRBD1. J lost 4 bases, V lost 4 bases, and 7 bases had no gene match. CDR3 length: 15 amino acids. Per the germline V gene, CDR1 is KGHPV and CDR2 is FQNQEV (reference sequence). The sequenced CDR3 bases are TGTGCCAGCAGTCGCCGGGACAGGGGACCTTATGAACAGTAC. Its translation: CASSRRDRGPYEQY. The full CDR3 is CASSRRDRGPYEQYF.

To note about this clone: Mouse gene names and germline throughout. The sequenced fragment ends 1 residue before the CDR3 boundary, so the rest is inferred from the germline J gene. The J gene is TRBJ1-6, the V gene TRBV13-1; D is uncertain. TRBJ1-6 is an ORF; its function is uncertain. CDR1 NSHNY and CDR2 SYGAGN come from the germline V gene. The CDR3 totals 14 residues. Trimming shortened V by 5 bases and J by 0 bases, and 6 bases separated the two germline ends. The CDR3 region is CASRRVSYNSPLYF. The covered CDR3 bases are TGTGCCAGCAGGAGGGTTTCCTATAATTCGCCCCTCTAC.

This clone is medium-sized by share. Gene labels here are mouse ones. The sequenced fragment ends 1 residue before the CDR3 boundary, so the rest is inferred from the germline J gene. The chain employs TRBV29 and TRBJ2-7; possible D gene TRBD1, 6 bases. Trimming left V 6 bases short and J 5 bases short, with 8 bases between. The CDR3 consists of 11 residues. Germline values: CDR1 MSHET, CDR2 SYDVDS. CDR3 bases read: TGTGCTAGCAGCCCAGGGGATGAACAGTAC. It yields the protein CASSPGDEQY. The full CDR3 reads CASSPGDEQYF.

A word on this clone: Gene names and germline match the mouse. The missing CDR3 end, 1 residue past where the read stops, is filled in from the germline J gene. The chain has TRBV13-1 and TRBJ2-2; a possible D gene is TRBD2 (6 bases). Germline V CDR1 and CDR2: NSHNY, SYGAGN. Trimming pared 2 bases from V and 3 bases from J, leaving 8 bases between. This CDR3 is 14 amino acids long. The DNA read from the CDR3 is TGTGCCAGCAGTGAAGGGACTCACACCGGGCAGCTCTAC. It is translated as CASSEGTHTGQLY. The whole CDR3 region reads CASSEGTHTGQLYF.

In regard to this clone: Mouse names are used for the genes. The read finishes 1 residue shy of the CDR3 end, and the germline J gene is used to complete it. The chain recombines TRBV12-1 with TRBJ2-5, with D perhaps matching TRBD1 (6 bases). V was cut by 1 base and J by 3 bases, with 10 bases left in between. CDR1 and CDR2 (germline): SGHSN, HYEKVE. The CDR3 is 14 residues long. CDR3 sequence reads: CASSLGTFQDTQYF. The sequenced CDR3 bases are TGTGCCAGCTCTCTTGGGACATTTCAAGACACCCAGTAC.

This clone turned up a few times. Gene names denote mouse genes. CDR3 protein: CASGDEGAPTGQLYF. The DNA read from the CDR3 is TGTGCCAGCGGTGATGAGGGGGCGCCCACCGGGCAGCTCTAC. The genes are TRBV13-2 and TRBJ2-2; D might be TRBD1 (7 bases). The read falls 1 residue short of the CDR3 end, and the missing part is taken from the germline J gene. This CDR3 is built from 15 residues. Looked up from germline, CDR1 is NNHNN and CDR2 is SYGAGS (reference sequence). Trimming removed 0 bases at V and 4 bases at J, with 10 bases between.

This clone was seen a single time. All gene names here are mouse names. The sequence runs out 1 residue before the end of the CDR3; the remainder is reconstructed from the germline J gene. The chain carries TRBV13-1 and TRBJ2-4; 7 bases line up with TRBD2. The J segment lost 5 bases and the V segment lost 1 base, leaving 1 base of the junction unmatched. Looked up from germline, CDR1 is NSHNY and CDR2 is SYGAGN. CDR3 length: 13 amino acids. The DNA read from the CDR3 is TGTGCCAGCAGTGATTCTGGGGGAAACACCTTGTAC. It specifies CASSDSGGNTLY. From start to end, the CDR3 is CASSDSGGNTLYF.

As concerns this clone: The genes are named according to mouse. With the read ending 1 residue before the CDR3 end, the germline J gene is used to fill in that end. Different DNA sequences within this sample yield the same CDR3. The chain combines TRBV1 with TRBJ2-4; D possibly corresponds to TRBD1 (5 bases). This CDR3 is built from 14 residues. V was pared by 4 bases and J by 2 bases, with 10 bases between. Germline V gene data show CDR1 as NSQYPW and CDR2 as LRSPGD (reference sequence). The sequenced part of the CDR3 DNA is TGCACCTGCAGTGTAAGGGGAGATCAAAACACCTTGTAC. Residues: CTCSVRGDQNTLY. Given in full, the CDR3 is CTCSVRGDQNTLYF.

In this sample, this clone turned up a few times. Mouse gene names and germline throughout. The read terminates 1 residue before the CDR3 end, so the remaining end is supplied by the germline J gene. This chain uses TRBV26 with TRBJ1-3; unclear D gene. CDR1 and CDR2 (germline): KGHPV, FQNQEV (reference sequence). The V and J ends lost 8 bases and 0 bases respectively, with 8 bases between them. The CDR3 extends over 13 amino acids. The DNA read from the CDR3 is TGTGCCAGCTCGGAAATTTCTGGAAATACGCTCTAT. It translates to CASSEISGNTLY. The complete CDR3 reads CASSEISGNTLYF.

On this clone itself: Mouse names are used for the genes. The CDR3 sequence: CASSLVGSSYEQYF. The CDR3 bases that were read are TGTGCCAGCAGCTTAGTGGGTAGCTCCTATGAACAGTAC. The J gene is TRBJ2-7, the V gene TRBV3, with D hard to call. The observed sequence ends 1 residue before the CDR3 terminus, with the missing tail filled in from the germline J gene. CDR1 and CDR2 (germline): SNHLY, FYNGKV (reference sequence). This CDR3 has 14 residues. Deletions cut 1 base from V and 0 bases from J, with 7 bases between.

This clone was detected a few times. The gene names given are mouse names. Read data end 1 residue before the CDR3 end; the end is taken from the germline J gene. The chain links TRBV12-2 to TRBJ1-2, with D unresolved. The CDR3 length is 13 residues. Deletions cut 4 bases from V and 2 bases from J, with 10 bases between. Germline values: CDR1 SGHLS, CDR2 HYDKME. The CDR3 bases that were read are TGTGCCAGCTCCCCCACGGGGAACTCCGACTACACC. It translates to CASSPTGNSDYT. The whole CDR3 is CASSPTGNSDYTF.

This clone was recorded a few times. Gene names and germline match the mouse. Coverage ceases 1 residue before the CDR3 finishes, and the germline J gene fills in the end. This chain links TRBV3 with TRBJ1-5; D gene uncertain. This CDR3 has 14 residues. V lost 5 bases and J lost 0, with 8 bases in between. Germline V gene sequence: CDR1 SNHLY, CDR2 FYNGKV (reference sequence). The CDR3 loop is CASSPTYNNQAPLF. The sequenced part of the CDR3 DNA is TGTGCCAGCAGCCCGACTTATAACAACCAGGCTCCGCTT.

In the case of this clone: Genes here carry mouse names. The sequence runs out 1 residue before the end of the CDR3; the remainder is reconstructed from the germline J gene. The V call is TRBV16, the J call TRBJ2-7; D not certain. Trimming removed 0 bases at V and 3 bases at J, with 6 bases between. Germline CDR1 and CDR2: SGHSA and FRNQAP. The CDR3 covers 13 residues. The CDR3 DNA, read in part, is TGTGCAAGCAGCTTAGATAACAACTATGAACAGTAC. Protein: CASSLDNNYEQY. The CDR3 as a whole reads CASSLDNNYEQYF.

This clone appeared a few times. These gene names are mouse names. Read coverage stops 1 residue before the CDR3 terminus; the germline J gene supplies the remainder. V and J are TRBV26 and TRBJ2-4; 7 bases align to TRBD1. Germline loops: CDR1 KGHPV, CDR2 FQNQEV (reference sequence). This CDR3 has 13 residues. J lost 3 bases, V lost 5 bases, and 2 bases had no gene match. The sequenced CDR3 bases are TGTGCCAGCAGTTGGGACAGCCAAAACACCTTGTAC. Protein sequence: CASSWDSQNTLY. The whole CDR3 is CASSWDSQNTLYF. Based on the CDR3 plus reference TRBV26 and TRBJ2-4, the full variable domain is NSKVIQTPRYLVKGQGQKAKMRCIPEKGHPVVFWYQQNKNNEFKFLINFQNQEVLQQIDMTEKRFSAECPSNSPCSLEIQSSEAGDSALYLCASSWDSQNTLYFGAGTRLSVL.

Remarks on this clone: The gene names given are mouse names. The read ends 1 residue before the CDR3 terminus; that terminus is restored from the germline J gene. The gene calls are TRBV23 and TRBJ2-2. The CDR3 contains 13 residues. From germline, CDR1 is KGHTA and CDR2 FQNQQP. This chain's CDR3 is CSSSQWGPGQLYF. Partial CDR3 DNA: TGCTCCAGCAGTCAATGGGGCCCCGGGCAGCTCTAC.

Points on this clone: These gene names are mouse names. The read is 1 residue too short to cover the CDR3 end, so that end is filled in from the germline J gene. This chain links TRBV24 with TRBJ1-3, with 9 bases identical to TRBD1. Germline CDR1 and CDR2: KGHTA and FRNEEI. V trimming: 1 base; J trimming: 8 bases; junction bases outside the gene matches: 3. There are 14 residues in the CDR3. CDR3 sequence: CASSLSGQGHTLYF. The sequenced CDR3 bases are TGTGCCAGCAGTCTGTCGGGACAGGGCCATACGCTCTAT.

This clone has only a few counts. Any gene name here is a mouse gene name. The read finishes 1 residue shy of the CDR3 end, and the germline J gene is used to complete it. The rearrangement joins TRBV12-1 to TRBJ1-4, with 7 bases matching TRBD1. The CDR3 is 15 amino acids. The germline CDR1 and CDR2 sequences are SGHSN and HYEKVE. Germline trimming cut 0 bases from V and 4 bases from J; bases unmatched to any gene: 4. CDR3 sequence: CASSLPGQNNERLFF. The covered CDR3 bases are TGTGCCAGCTCTCTCCCGGGACAGAACAACGAAAGATTATTT. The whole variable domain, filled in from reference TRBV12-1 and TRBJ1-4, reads DSGVVQSPRHIIKEKGGRSVLTCIPISGHSNVVWYQQTLGKELKFLIQHYEKVERDKGFLPSRFSVQQFDDYHSEMNMSALELEDSAMYFCASSLPGQNNERLFFGHGTKLSVL.

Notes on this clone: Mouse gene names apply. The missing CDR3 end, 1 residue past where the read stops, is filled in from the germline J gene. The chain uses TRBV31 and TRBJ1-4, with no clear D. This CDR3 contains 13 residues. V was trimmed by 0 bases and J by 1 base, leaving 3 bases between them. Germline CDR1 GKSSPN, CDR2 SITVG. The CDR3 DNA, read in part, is TGTGCCTGGAGTCTGACTTCCAACGAAAGATTATTT. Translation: CAWSLTSNERLF. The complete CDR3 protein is CAWSLTSNERLFF. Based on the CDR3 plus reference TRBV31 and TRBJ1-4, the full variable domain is AQTIHQWPVAEIKAVGSPLSLGCTIKGKSSPNLYWYWQATGGTLQQLFYSITVGQVESVVQLNLSASRPKDDQFILSTEKLLLSHSGFYLCAWSLTSNERLFFGHGTKLSVL.

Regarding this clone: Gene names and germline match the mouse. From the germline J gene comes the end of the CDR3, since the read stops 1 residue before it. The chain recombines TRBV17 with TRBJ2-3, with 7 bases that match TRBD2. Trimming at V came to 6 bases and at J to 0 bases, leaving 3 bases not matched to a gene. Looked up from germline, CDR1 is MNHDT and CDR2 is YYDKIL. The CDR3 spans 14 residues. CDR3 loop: CASSRGGSAETLYF. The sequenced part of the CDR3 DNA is TGTGCTAGCAGCCGGGGGGGGAGTGCAGAAACGCTGTAT.

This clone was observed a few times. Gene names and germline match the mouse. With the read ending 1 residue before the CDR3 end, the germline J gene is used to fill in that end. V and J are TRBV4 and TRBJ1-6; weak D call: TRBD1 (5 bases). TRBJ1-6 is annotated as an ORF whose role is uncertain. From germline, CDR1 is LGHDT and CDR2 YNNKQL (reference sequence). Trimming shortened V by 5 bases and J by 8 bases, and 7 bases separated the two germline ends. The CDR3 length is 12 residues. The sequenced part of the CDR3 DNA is TGTGCCAGCAGCCCGACAGATTCGCCCCTCTAC. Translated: CASSPTDSPLY. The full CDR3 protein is CASSPTDSPLYF.

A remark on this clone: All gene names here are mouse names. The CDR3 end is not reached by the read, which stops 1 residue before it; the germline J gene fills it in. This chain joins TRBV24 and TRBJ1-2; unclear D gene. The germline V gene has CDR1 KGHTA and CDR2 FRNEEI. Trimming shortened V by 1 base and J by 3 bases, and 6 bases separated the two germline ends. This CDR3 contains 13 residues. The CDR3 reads CASSLFGDSDYTF. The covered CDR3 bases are TGTGCCAGCAGTCTGTTCGGGGACTCCGACTACACC.

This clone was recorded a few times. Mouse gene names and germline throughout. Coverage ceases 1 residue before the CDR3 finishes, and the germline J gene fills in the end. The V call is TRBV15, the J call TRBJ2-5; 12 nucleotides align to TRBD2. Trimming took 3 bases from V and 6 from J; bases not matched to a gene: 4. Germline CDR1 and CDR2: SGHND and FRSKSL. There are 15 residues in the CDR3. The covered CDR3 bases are TGTGCCAGCAGTTTTGACTGGGGGGGCGGGGACACCCAGTAC. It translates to CASSFDWGGGDTQY. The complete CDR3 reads CASSFDWGGGDTQYF.

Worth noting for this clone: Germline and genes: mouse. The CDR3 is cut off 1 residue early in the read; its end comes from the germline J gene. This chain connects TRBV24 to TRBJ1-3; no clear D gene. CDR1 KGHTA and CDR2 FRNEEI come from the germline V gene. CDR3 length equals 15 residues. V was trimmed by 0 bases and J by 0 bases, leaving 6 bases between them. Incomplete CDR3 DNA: TGTGCCAGCAGTCTGTATGGGGATTCTGGAAATACGCTCTAT. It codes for CASSLYGDSGNTLY. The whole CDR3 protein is CASSLYGDSGNTLYF.

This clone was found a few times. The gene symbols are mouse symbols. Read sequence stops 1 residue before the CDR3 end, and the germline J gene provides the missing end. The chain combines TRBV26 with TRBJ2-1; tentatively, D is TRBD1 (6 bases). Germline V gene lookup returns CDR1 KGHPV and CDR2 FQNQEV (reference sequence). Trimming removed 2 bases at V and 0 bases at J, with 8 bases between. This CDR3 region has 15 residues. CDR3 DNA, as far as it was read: TGTGCCAGCAGTCTGGCAGGGGATAACTATGCTGAGCAGTTC. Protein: CASSLAGDNYAEQF. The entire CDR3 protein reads CASSLAGDNYAEQFF.

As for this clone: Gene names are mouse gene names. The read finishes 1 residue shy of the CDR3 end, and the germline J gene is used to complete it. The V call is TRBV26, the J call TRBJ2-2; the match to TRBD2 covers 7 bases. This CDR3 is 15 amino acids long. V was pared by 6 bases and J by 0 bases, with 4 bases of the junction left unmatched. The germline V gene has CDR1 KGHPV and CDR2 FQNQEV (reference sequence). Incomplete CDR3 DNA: TGTGCCAGCAGGACTGGGTTTGCAAACACCGGGCAGCTCTAC. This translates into CASRTGFANTGQLY. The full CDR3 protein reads CASRTGFANTGQLYF.

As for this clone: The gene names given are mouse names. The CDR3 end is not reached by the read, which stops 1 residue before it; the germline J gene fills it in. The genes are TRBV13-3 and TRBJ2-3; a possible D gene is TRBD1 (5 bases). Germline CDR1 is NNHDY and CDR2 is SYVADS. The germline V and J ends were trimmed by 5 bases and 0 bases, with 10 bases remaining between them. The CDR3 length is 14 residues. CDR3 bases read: TGTGCCAGCAGGAAGGGGAAAAGTGCAGAAACGCTGTAT. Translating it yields CASRKGKSAETLY. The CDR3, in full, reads CASRKGKSAETLYF.